This T cell receptor (beta chain) was observed in a study of T cell repertoires in cytomegalovirus infection (dated by TCRdb to the late 2010s). Looking at the study overall: Recently identified HLA-C-restricted CMV epitopes, whose presentation resists viral immunomodulation, were targeted by peptide stimulations together with well-studied HLA-B-restricted epitopes. Donor HLA type was relevant to the analysis, as public TCR beta signatures indicated carriage of CMV infection together with the matching HLA type. The research as a whole found: Carriers of CMV infection plus the relevant HLA type were discriminated by the cumulative frequency of public TCR beta family members in the study cohort and in an independent 352-donor cohort. In the ex vivo response, HLA-C-restricted CMV-specific TCR beta clonotypes were dominant, and in two of eight donors the single most frequent clonotype came from this HLA-C-restricted group.

Reading the label with the study, this specimen's treatment or condition is: in vitro stimulation with specific CMV peptide epitopes to enrich CMV-specific T cells. Worth noting for this clonotype: Its cognate antigen has yet to be identified. No qualities accompany the bases; no much larger clone lies one base away.

TCRdb lists the instrument as Illumina HiSeq 1500. TCRdb's own reprocessing of the public reads used fastp at Q25 and MiXCR and kept productive beta chains. CDR3 protein duplicates are merged, each entry listing the most common genes and DNA. This sample comprises 380,000 or so distinct CDR3 sequences, about a third of them detected only once. The ten largest clones add up to roughly 12% of the sample. Inclusive of the bounding cysteine and phenylalanine, the CDR3 is 14 residues long. Only the CDR3 part of the read is kept: 42 bases, read in frame from the first base. For this chain, trimming is 5 bases at the V end and 3 bases at the J end, and the number of junction bases without a gene match is 2. CDR1 LNHDA and CDR2 SQIVND are derived from the germline V gene (reference sequence).

The TCR was taken from a human donor in good health (CMV status not recorded). Some clones in this sample may be carry-over from other donors' samples. The rearrangement combines TRBV19 with TRBJ2-1, with 9 middle bases fitting TRBD2. The material was cultured PBMCs, obtained from culture after CMV antigen stimulation. In nucleotides, the sequence is TGTGCCAGTAGTGCTAGCGGGAACTACAATGAGCAGTTCTTC. Its protein product is CASSASGNYNEQFF. Extended through the reference TRBV19 and TRBJ2-1 proteins, this CDR3 yields the full variable domain: DGGITQSPKYLFRKEGQNVTLSCEQNLNHDAMYWYRQDPGQGLRLIYYSQIVNDFQKGDIAEGYSVSREKKESFPLTVTSAQKNPTAFYLCASSASGNYNEQFFGPGTRLTVL.